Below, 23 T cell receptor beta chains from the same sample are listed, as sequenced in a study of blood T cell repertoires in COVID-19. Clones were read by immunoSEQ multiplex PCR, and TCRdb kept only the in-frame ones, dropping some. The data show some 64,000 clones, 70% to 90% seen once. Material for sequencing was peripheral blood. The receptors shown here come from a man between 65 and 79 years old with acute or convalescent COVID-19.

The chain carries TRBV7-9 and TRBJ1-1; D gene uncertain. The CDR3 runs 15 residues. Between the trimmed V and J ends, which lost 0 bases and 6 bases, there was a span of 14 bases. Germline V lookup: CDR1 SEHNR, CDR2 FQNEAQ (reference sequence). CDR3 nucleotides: TGTGCCAGCAGCTTAGCCGGGAGGGAATATTCTGAAGCTTTCTTT. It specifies CASSLAGREYSEAFF.

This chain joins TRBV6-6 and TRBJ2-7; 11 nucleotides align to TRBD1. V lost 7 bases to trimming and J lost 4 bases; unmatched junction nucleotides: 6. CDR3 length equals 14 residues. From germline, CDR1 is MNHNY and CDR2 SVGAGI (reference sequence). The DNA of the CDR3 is TGTGCCAGCAACGGTGGACAGGGGGCTTACGAGCAGTACTTC. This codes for CASNGGQGAYEQYF.

The DNA for the CDR3 is TGTGCCATCAGTGAGGATTCGGGGACCCAGTACTTC. Translated: CAISEDSGTQYF. The chain recombines TRBV10-3 with TRBJ2-5; D remains unclear. Trimming took off 2 bases at V and 7 bases at J, with 8 bases between the two ends. Germline V gene lookup returns CDR1 ENHRY and CDR2 SYGVKD. The CDR3 has 12 residues.

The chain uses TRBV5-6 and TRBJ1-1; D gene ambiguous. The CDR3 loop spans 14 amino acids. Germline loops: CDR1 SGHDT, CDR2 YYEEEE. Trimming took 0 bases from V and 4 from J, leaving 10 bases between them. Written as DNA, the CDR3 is TGTGCCAGCAGCTTGGAAAGTCCGAGCACTGAAGCTTTCTTT. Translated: CASSLESPSTEAFF.

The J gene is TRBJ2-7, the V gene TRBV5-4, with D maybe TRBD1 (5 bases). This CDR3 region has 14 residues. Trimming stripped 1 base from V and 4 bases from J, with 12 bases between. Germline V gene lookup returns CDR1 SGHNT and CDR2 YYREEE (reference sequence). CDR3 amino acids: CASSLYQGGYEQYF. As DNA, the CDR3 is TGTGCCAGCAGCTTGTACCAGGGTGGGTACGAGCAGTACTTC.

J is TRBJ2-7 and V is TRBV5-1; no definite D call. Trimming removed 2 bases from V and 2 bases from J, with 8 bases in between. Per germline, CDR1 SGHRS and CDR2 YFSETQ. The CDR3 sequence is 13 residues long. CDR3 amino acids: CASSFERTYEQYF. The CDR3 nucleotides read TGCGCCAGCAGCTTTGAGAGGACCTACGAGCAGTACTTC.

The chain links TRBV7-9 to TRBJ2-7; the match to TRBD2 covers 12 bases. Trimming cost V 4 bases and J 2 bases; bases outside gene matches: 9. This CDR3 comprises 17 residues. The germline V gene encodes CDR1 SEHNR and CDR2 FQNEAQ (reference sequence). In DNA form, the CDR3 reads TGTGCCAGCAGCTCCGGACTAGCGGGAAAAGTTACCTACGAGCAGTACTTC. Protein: CASSSGLAGKVTYEQYF.

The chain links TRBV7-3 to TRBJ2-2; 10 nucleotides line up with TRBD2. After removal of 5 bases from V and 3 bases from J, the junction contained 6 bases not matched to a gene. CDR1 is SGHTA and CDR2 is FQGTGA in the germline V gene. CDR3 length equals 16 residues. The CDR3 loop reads CASSRTSGFYTGELFF. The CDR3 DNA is TGTGCCAGCAGCCGGACTAGCGGATTTTACACCGGGGAGCTGTTTTTT.

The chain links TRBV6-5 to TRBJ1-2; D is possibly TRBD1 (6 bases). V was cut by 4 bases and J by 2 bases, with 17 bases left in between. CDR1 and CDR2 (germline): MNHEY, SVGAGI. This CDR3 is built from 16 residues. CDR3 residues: CASSSLRTALNYGYTF. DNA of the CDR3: TGTGCCAGCAGTTCCCTTAGGACAGCCCTGAACTATGGCTACACCTTC.

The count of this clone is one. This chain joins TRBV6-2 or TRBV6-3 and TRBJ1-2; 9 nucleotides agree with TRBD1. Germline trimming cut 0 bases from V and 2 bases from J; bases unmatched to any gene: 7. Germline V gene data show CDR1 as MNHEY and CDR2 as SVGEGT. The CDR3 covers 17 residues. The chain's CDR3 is CASSYSIRTGANYGYTF. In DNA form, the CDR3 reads TGTGCCAGCAGTTACTCGATCCGGACAGGGGCGAACTATGGCTACACCTTC.

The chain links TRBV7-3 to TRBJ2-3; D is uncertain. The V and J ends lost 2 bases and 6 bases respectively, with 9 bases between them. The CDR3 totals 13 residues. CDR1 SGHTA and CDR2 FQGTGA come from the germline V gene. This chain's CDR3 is CASSLLSMDTQYF. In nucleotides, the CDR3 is TGTGCCAGCAGCTTACTATCTATGGATACGCAGTATTTT.

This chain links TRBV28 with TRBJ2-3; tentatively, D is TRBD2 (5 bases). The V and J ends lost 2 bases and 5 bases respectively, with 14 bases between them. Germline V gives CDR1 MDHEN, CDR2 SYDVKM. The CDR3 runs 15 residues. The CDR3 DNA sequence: TGTGCCAGCAGTTTAACCCTAGCAGCTATAGATACGCAGTATTTT. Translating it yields CASSLTLAAIDTQYF.

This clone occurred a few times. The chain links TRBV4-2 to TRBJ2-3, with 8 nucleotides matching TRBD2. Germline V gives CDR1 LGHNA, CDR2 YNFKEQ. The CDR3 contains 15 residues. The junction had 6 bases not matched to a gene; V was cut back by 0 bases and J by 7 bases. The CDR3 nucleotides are TGTGCCAGCAGCCAAGAGCCGGGACTAGTAAATACGCAGTATTTT. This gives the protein CASSQEPGLVNTQYF.

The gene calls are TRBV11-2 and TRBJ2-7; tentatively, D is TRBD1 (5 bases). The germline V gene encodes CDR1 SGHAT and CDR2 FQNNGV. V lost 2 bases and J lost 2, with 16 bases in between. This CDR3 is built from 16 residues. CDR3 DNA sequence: TGTGCCAGCAGCTTAATCGGCTCAGGGTACCCCTACGAGCAGTACTTC. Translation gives CASSLIGSGYPYEQYF. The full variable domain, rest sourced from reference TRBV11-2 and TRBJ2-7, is EAGVAQSPRYKIIEKRQSVAFWCNPISGHATLYWYQQILGQGPKLLIQFQNNGVVDDSQLPKDRFSAERLKGVDSTLKIQPAKLEDSAVYLCASSLIGSGYPYEQYFGPGTRLTVT.

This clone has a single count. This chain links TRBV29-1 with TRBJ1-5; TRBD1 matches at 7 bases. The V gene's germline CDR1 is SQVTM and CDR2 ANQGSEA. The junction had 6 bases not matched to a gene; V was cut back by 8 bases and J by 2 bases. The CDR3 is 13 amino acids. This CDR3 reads CSRATGGNQPQHF. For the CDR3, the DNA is TGCAGCCGCGCTACAGGGGGCAATCAGCCCCAGCATTTT.

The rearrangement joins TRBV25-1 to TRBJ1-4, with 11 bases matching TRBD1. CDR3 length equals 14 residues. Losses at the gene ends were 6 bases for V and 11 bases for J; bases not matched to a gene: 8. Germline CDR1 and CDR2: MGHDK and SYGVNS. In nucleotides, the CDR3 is TGTGCCAGCAGATTACGGACAGGGGGCTCCAAACTGTTTTTT. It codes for CASRLRTGGSKLFF.

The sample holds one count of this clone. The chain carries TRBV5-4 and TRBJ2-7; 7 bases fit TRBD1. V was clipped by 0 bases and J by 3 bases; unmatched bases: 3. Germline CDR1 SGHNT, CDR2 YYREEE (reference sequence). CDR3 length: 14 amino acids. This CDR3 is CASSLGDRVYEQYF. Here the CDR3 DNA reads TGTGCCAGCAGCTTGGGCGACAGGGTCTACGAGCAGTACTTC.

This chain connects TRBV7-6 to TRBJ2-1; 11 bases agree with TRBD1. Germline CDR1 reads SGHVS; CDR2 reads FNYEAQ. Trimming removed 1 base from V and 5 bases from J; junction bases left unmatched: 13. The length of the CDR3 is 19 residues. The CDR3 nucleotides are TGTGCCAGCAGCTTAGAGGGGACAGGGGGTACCAGGAACCACAATGAGCAGTTCTTC. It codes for CASSLEGTGGTRNHNEQFF.

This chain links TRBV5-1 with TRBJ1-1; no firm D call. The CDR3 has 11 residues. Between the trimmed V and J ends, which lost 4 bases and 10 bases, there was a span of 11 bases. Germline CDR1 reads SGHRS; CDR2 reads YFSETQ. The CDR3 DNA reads TGCGCCAGCAGCGACCTGGTAGCAGCTTTCTTT. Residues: CASSDLVAAFF.

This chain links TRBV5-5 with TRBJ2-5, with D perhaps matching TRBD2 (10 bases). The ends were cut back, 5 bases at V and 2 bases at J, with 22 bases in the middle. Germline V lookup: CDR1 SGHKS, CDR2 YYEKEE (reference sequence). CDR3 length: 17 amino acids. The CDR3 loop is CASSKRGGQGSQETQYF. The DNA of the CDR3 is TGTGCCAGCAGTAAGCGGGGGGGACAGGGTAGTCAAGAGACCCAGTACTTC.

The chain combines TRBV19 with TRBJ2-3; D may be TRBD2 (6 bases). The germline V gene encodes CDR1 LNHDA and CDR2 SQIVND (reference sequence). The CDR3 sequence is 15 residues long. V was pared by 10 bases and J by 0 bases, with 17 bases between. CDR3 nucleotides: TGTGCCACACGGGGGAGTGAGCGGAGCACAGATACGCAGTATTTT. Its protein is CATRGSERSTDTQYF.

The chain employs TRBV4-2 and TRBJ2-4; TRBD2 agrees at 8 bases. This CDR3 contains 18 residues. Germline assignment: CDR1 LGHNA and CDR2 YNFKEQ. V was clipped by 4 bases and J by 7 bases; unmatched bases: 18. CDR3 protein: CASSLNGRAESGGNIQYF. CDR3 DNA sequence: TGTGCCAGCAGCCTAAACGGTCGTGCAGAGTCGGGGGGGAACATTCAGTACTTC.

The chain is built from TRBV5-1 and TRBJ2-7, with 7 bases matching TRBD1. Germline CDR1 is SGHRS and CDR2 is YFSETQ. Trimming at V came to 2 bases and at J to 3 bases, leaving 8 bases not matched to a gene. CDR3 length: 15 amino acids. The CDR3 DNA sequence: TGCGCCAGCAGCTTAATTGGGACAGAAGACTACGAGCAGTACTTC. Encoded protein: CASSLIGTEDYEQYF.